A selection of T cell receptor beta chains follows, all from one sample in a study of blood T cell repertoires in COVID-19. Here immunoSEQ multiplex PCR was the method, and the copy in TCRdb shows in-frame clones only, minus some. The top ten clones hold under 5% of a sample with approximately 230,000 clones, roughly 90% of them seen once. The specimen sequenced was PBMCs or T cells enriched from blood (not recorded which). The receptor set was obtained from a woman aged 25 to 39 who had recovered from COVID-19. The CDR3 runs from the conserved cysteine through the conserved F or W. The D gene is left open where the match is weak. Size values are once, few and many counts, or a class for expanded clones, and some rows have none.

len | abundance | j_gene | v_gene | d_gene | CDR3aa | CDR3nt
17 | - | TRBJ1-1 | TRBV14 | - | CASSPIGTPSGSTEAFF | TGTGCCAGCAGCCCTATCGGGACACCCAGCGGAAGCACTGAAGCTTTCTTT
17 | once | TRBJ2-1 | TRBV7-6 | TRBD2 | CASSLRIGTSGRNEQFF | TGTGCCAGCAGCTTAAGGATAGGGACTAGCGGTAGGAATGAGCAGTTCTTC
17 | few | TRBJ1-4 | TRBV6-1 | TRBD1 | CASSVFGQGIWEEKLFF | TGTGCCAGCAGTGTGTTCGGACAGGGGATCTGGGAGGAAAAACTGTTTTTT
14 | - | TRBJ1-5 | TRBV19 | TRBD1 | CASSRQTGNQPQHF | TGTGCCAGTAGCCGACAGACAGGGAATCAGCCCCAGCATTTT
16 | - | TRBJ1-2 | TRBV23-1 | TRBD1 | CASFPCPGQGISGYTF | TGCGCCAGCTTTCCTTGCCCCGGACAGGGGATATCTGGCTACACCTTC
16 | - | TRBJ2-3 | TRBV4-1 | TRBD2 | CASSQEVAGITDTQYF | TGCGCCAGCAGCCAAGAGGTAGCGGGGATCACAGATACGCAGTATTTT
16 | - | TRBJ2-7 | TRBV7-9 | TRBD2 | CASSLSGLAGGYEQYF | TGTGCCAGCAGCCTATCCGGACTAGCGGGAGGGTACGAGCAGTACTTC
14 | - | TRBJ1-1 | TRBV3-1/TRBV3-2 | - | CASSQDRFWLEAFF | TGTGCCAGCAGCCAAGATCGTTTTTGGCTTGAAGCTTTCTTT
14 | - | TRBJ2-2 | TRBV27 | TRBD1 | CASSSTGFTGELFF | TGTGCCAGCAGTTCGACAGGGTTCACCGGGGAGCTGTTTTTT
14 | - | TRBJ1-5 | TRBV5-4 | - | CASSLGGGDQPQHF | TGTGCCAGCAGCTTGGGAGGAGGGGATCAGCCCCAGCATTTT
16 | - | TRBJ1-5 | TRBV19 | TRBD1 | CASTWTGSSYNQPQHF | TGTGCCAGTACATGGACAGGGTCTTCATACAATCAGCCCCAGCATTTT
17 | few | TRBJ2-3 | TRBV5-4 | TRBD2 | CASSRGSGIGLADTQYF | TGTGCCAGCAGCCGGGGGAGCGGGATCGGATTGGCAGATACGCAGTATTTT
13 | - | TRBJ2-5 | TRBV9 | - | CASSVEGGETQYF | TGTGCCAGCAGCGTCGAGGGCGGGGAGACCCAGTACTTC
13 | once | TRBJ1-3 | TRBV30 | - | CAWSALSGNTIYF | TGTGCCTGGAGTGCCCTATCTGGAAACACCATATATTTT
14 | - | TRBJ2-7 | TRBV13 | - | CASTTINTPYEQYF | TGTGCCAGCACCACCATTAATACTCCCTACGAGCAGTACTTC
15 | once | TRBJ1-6 | TRBV11-2 | - | CASSLDWPGNSPLHF | TGTGCCAGCAGCTTAGATTGGCCAGGGAATTCACCCCTCCACTTT
14 | - | TRBJ1-1 | TRBV7-9 | - | CASSLYGINTEAFF | TGTGCCAGCAGCTTATACGGGATTAACACTGAAGCTTTCTTT
13 | - | TRBJ2-5 | TRBV25-1 | - | CASSDEYQETQYF | TGTGCCAGCAGTGACGAGTACCAAGAGACCCAGTACTTC
17 | - | TRBJ2-4 | TRBV4-3 | TRBD1 | CASSRYLGQVTKNIQYF | TGCGCCAGCAGCCGATACCTCGGACAGGTTACCAAAAACATTCAGTACTTC
16 | - | TRBJ1-1 | TRBV7-2 | - | CASSPGSGLMNTEAFF | TGTGCCAGCAGCCCCGGTTCAGGGTTGATGAACACTGAAGCTTTCTTT
16 | - | TRBJ1-1 | TRBV19 | TRBD1 | CASSDPGQGRDTEAFF | TGTGCCAGTAGCGATCCGGGACAGGGAAGGGACACTGAAGCTTTCTTT
14 | - | TRBJ2-7 | TRBV5-5 | - | CASSRTDTNYEQYF | TGTGCCAGCAGTCGTACGGACACAAACTACGAGCAGTACTTC